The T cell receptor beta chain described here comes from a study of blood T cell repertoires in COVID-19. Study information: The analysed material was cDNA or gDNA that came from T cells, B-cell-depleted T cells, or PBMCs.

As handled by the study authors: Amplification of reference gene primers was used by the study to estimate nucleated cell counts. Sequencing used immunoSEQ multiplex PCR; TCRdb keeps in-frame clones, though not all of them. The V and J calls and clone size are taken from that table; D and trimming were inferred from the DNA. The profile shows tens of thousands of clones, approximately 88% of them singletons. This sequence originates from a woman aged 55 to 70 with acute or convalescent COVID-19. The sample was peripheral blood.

The CDR3 nucleotides are TGTGCCAGCTCACCGGGGCAATCTATCGGCTACACCTTC. Translating gives CASSPGQSIGYTF. The chain has TRBV18 and TRBJ1-2; D may be TRBD1 (5 bases). With 3 bases removed from V and 8 bases from J, the gap between germline ends came to 13 bases. There are 13 residues in the CDR3. CDR1 and CDR2 from the germline V gene are KGHSH and LQKENI.